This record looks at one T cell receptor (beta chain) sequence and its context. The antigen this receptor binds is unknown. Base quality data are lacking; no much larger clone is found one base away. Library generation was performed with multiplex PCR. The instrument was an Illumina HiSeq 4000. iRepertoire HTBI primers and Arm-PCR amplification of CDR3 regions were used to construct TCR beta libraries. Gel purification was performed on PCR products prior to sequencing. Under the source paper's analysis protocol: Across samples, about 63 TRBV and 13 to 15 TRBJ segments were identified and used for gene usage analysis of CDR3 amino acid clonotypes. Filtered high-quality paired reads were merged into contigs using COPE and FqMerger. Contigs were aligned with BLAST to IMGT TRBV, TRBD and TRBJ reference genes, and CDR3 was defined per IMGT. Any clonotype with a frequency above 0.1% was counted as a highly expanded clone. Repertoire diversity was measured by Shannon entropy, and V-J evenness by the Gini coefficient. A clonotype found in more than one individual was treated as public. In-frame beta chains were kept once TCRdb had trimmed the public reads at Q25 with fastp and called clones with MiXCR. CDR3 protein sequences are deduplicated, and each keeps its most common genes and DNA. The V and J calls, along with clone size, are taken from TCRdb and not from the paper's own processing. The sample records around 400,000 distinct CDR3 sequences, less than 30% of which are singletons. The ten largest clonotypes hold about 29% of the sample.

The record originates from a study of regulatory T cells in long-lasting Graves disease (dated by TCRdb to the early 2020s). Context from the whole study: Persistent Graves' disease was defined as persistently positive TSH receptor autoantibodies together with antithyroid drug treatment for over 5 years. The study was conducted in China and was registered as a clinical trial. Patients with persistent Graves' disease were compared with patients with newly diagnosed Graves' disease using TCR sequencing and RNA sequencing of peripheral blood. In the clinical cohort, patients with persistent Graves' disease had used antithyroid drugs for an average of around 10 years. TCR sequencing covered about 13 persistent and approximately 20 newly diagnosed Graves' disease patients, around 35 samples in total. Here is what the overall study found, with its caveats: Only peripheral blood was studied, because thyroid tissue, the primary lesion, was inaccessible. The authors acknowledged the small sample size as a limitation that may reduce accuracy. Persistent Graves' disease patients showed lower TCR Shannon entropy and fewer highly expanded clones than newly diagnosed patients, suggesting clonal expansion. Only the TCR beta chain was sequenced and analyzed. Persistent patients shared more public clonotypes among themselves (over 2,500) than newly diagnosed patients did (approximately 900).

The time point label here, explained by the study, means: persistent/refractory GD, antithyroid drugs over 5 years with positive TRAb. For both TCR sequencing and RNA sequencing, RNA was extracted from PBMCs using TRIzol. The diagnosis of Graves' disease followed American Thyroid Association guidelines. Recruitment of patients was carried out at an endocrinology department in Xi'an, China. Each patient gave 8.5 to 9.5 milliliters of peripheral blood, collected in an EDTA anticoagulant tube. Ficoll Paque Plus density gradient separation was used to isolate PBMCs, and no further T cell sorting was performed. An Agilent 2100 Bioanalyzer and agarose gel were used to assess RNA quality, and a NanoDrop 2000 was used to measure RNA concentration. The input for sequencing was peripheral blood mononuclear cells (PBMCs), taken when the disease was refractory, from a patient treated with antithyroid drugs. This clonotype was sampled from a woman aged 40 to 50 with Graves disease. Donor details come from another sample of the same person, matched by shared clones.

The CDR3 region: CASSPKTSGKETQYF. The DNA reads as follows: TGTGCCAGTAGTCCTAAGACTAGCGGGAAAGAGACCCAGTACTTC. The rearranged chain carries TRBV19 and TRBJ2-5; 11 nucleotides in the junction match TRBD2. Ends trimmed: V by 5 bases, J by 3 bases; bases unmatched to a gene: 5. CDR1 and CDR2, per the germline V gene (reference sequence), are LNHDA and SQIVND. The CDR3 spans 15 residues, from the cysteine through the phenylalanine. The sequence is cut down to CDR3 DNA, 45 bases in frame from base 1.